One and the same sample provided the 13 T cell receptor beta chains below, sequenced in a study of T cell responses to AZD1222 COVID-19 vaccine. Only in-frame clones appear in the TCRdb table, and some are missing; sequencing was by immunoSEQ multiplex PCR. The sample shows 200,000 or so clones, approximately 90% of them seen only once. The sample in question was peripheral blood, obtained on day 0 of AZD1222 vaccination. These receptors were taken from an adult in good health.

This sequence joins TRBV27 and TRBJ1-2, with D tentatively TRBD1 (5 bases). CDR1 is MNHEY, CDR2 SMNVEV, per germline (reference sequence). Trimming cost V 0 bases and J 6 bases, with 11 bases left between them. This CDR3 is built from 14 residues. DNA of the CDR3: TGTGCCAGCAGTTTATCTTTTCCAGGGAATGGCTACACCTTC. Encoded protein: CASSLSFPGNGYTF.

The chain has TRBV5-1 and TRBJ2-5; TRBD2 is a possible D gene (6 bases). The germline V and J ends were trimmed by 0 bases and 3 bases, with 9 bases remaining between them. This CDR3 is built from 14 residues. Germline V gene lookup returns CDR1 SGHRS and CDR2 YFSETQ. Here the CDR3 reads CASSLESSEETQYF. CDR3 sequence (DNA): TGCGCCAGCAGCTTGGAATCTAGCGAAGAGACCCAGTACTTC.

This chain joins TRBV28 and TRBJ1-1; 10 bases map to TRBD1. The V segment lost 3 bases and the J segment 8 bases; nucleotides outside the gene matches: 6. The CDR3 consists of 14 residues. Germline values: CDR1 MDHEN, CDR2 SYDVKM. CDR3 sequence: CASSFLGQGSEAFF. The CDR3, as DNA: TGTGCCAGCAGTTTTCTGGGACAGGGGTCCGAAGCTTTCTTT.

The rearrangement joins TRBV2 to TRBJ2-2; D unresolved. Trimming left V 4 bases short and J 9 bases short, with 9 bases between. The length of the CDR3 is 12 residues. Germline V CDR1 and CDR2: SNHLY, FYNNEI. DNA of the CDR3: TGTGCCAGCAGTGTGATAGGGAGGGAGCTGTTTTTT. It encodes CASSVIGRELFF.

The J gene is TRBJ2-2, the V gene TRBV9, with 10 bases that match TRBD2. Losses at the gene ends were 0 bases for V and 5 bases for J; bases not matched to a gene: 4. Per germline, CDR1 SGDLS and CDR2 YYNGEE. This CDR3 is built from 16 residues. CDR3 region: CASSVGSSGGTGELFF. Written as DNA, the CDR3 is TGTGCCAGCAGCGTAGGATCTAGCGGGGGAACCGGGGAGCTGTTTTTT.

The rearrangement joins TRBV19 to TRBJ2-2; 10 bases are a match to TRBD2. CDR1 LNHDA and CDR2 SQIVND come from the germline V gene (reference sequence). V shed 7 bases, J shed 5 bases, and the junction held 7 bases outside the gene matches. This CDR3 is 15 amino acids long. CDR3 sequence: CASNDLAGVTGELFF. In DNA, the CDR3 is TGTGCCAGTAATGACCTAGCGGGGGTTACCGGGGAGCTGTTTTTT.

The V and J genes are TRBV6-2 or TRBV6-3 and TRBJ1-1; 7 bases line up with TRBD1. Germline assignment: CDR1 MNHEY and CDR2 SVGEGT. After removal of 4 bases from V and 6 bases from J, the junction contained 8 bases not matched to a gene. The CDR3 spans 14 residues. The CDR3 DNA follows: TGTGCCAGCAGTTGGGACAGAGTGGTTTCTGAAGCTTTCTTT. The encoded protein is CASSWDRVVSEAFF.

The DNA for the CDR3 is TGTGCCAGCAGCTTAGAGCGGGGGGCGAGGGAAAAACTGTTTTTT. Translated: CASSLERGAREKLFF. This chain joins TRBV7-2 and TRBJ1-4, with D tentatively TRBD1 (6 bases). This CDR3 is 15 amino acids long. Trimming took off 1 base at V and 8 bases at J, with 14 bases between the two ends. CDR1 is SGHTA, CDR2 FQGNSA, per germline. The variable domain in full, with the rest retrieved from reference TRBV7-2 and TRBJ1-4, is GAGVSQSPSNKVTEKGKDVELRCDPISGHTALYWYRQSLGQGLEFLIYFQGNSAPDKSGLPSDRFSAERTGGSVSTLTIQRTQQEDSAVYLCASSLERGAREKLFFGSGTQLSVL.

The chain links TRBV5-4 to TRBJ2-5, with 7 bases identical to TRBD2. V was clipped by 3 bases and J by 0 bases; unmatched bases: 11. The CDR3 runs to 17 residues. CDR1 and CDR2 (germline): SGHNT, YYREEE (reference sequence). The CDR3 reads CASSSEVASGHQETQYF. DNA for the CDR3: TGTGCCAGCAGCTCGGAGGTTGCTAGCGGACACCAAGAGACCCAGTACTTC.

The table lists this clone with a count of one. The chain recombines TRBV7-9 with TRBJ2-5; a weak D match, TRBD1 (5 bases). Between the trimmed V and J ends, which lost 7 bases and 1 base, there was a span of 13 bases. The CDR3 is 14 residues long. The germline V gene encodes CDR1 SEHNR and CDR2 FQNEAQ (reference sequence). The CDR3, as DNA: TGTGCCAGCATCGAAGGGGTCGTCCAAGAGACCCAGTACTTC. This codes for CASIEGVVQETQYF.

V usage is TRBV9 and J usage is TRBJ2-2; TRBD1 matches at 7 bases. Germline V gene lookup returns CDR1 SGDLS and CDR2 YYNGEE. The CDR3 extends over 14 amino acids. Trimming took 1 base from V and 4 from J; bases not matched to a gene: 1. The CDR3 protein is CASSVSGGTGELFF. In nucleotides, the CDR3 is TGTGCCAGCAGCGTATCAGGGGGCACCGGGGAGCTGTTTTTT.

This chain uses TRBV10-3 with TRBJ1-5; D is unresolved. V gave up 0 bases and J gave up 5 bases, with 11 bases separating them. The V gene's germline CDR1 is ENHRY and CDR2 SYGVKD. The CDR3 runs to 15 residues. The CDR3 coding sequence is TGTGCCATCAGTGAGTCGGTAAGGTCGGATCAGCCCCAGCATTTT. Protein sequence: CAISESVRSDQPQHF.

This clone appeared a single time. The J gene is TRBJ2-3, the V gene TRBV7-6; 10 positions agree with TRBD1. The germline gives CDR1 SGHVS, CDR2 FNYEAQ. This CDR3 comprises 19 residues. Trimming took 1 base from V and 1 from J; bases not matched to a gene: 11. This chain's CDR3 is CASSLDSETGGIRTDTQYF. The CDR3, as DNA: TGTGCCAGCAGCTTAGATAGCGAGACAGGGGGCATTCGCACAGATACGCAGTATTTT.